This T cell receptor (beta chain) was obtained from a study of a mutant IDH1 vaccine in newly diagnosed glioma. Study background: Treated patients had a mean age of approximately 40 years and a sex split that was roughly 62% male and 37.5% female.

Study results and limitations: Apparently unrelated to pseudoprogression were changes in the top peripheral T cell clonotypes.

The CDR3 runs to 14 residues. V was shortened by 0 bases and J by 5 bases, with 7 bases between the two germline ends. Some clones are missing from TCRdb's copy, which holds only in-frame ones; the method was immunoSEQ multiplex PCR. The sample has some 46,000 clones; roughly 92% are singletons. Turning to this clone: The antigen remains undetermined.

Time point here: week 35, safety follow-up. Every vaccine dose comprised 300 ug of mutant IDH1 20-mer peptide plus topical imiquimod. Across weeks 1, 3, 5, 7, 11, 15, 19 and 23, patients received a vaccination each time, eight in all. The sequencing used PBMCs, collected from a glioma patient whose treatment included an IDH1 peptide vaccine. The chain is built from TRBV23-1 and TRBJ1-4, with D possibly being TRBD1 (5 bases). TRBV23-1 is classed as an ORF, of uncertain function. This TCR was recovered from a man between 45 and 60 years old with glioma. This chain's CDR3 is CASSQSRDNEKLFF. The CDR3 coding sequence is TGCGCCAGCAGTCAATCCCGGGACAATGAAAAACTGTTTTTT.